This record concerns one T cell receptor (beta chain) sequence. Antigen unknown. This sample stems from a study of cytomegalovirus exposure and HLA in healthy donors. Study-level background: From about 179 million T cells, an earlier analysis saw 110 million or so unique TCR beta sequences. Study results and caveats: Researchers catalogued some 160 TCR beta chains as cytomegalovirus-associated.

The PCR ran on 60 Vbeta and 13 Jbeta primers. Method: immunoSEQ multiplex PCR; TCRdb's copy keeps in-frame clones and lacks some. Its listing shows about 46,000 clones. This sequence was found in a woman aged 35 to 49 in good health and CMV-seronegative. The sample comprised PBMCs.

The CDR3 DNA reads TGTGCCAGCTCAACACGGACTAGCGGGAGGGCAGATACGCAGTATTTT. Translating gives CASSTRTSGRADTQYF. The chain couples TRBV18 to TRBJ2-3, with TRBD2 matching over 15 bases. The CDR3 has 16 residues. The J segment lost 4 bases and the V segment lost 5 bases, leaving 4 bases of the junction unmatched. Germline V lookup: CDR1 KGHSH, CDR2 LQKENI. Combining the CDR3 with reference TRBV18 and TRBJ2-3 gives the whole variable domain NAGVMQNPRHLVRRRGQEARLRCSPMKGHSHVYWYRQLPEEGLKFMVYLQKENIIDESGMPKERFSAEFPKEGPSILRIQQVVRGDSAAYFCASSTRTSGRADTQYFGPGTRLTVL.